The T cell receptor (beta chain) described here comes from a study of CD8 T cells in ankylosing spondylitis (dated by TCRdb to the late 2010s). Regarding the research as a whole: The study set out to find disease-linked TCR variants by profiling T cell receptor beta repertoires in ankylosing spondylitis patients and healthy donors. In total, the full study cohort was made up of approximately 99 healthy donors and 25 ankylosing spondylitis patients. Samples of peripheral blood were taken, and for ankylosing spondylitis patients, synovial fluid was collected as well. Broader findings and caveats from the paper: A CD8+ phenotype was shown by the disease-linked clones, which were found at relatively low frequencies in peripheral blood. Significant enrichment of the disease-linked clones was reported in matched synovial fluid samples from ankylosing spondylitis patients. A TCR beta motif made up of fewer than 10 highly homologous amino acid variants appeared to be characteristic of blood from ankylosing spondylitis patients. Some motif variants were previously reported in synovial fluid and blood of reactive arthritis patients, suggesting common disease-initiation mechanisms.

At the junction V is shortened by 5 bases and J by 4 bases, with 15 bases in between. The cysteine opens and the phenylalanine closes a CDR3 of 15 amino acids. The retained sequence is limited to the CDR3, 45 bases, with the frame set at the first base. CDR1 and CDR2, looked up from the germline V gene (reference sequence), are SEHNR and FQNEAQ. The reads were generated on an Illumina HiSeq 2500. Quantitative 5'-RACE with molecular barcodes was the method used to prepare the TCR beta libraries. As for the original processing: To identify disease-linked TCR variants, a new computational method was used, one built on a probabilistic model of VDJ rearrangement. The raw public data were reprocessed by TCRdb itself: fastp quality trimming at Q25, MiXCR clonotype calling, in-frame beta chains only. One record per CDR3 amino acid sequence lists the most common genes and DNA. The V and J calls follow TCRdb's processing rather than the paper's. The sample table lists roughly 100,000 distinct CDR3 sequences, about 7.7% of them with a count of one. 9.9% of the sample rests with the top ten.

This clonotype appeared many times. Its target antigen remains unknown. No base quality values were provided; no much bigger clone lies one nucleotide off. The sequencing sample was made of blood, either unsorted or a sorted T cell fraction (not recorded which). The rearranged chain carries TRBV7-9 and TRBJ2-1; the D assignment is uncertain and may be TRBD1 or TRBD2, with 5 bases supporting each. The receptor's source is a male donor with ankylosing spondylitis or in good health (not recorded which). In nucleotide form, the sequence is TGTGCCAGCAGCAAACCCGGGACGACGTACAATGAGCAGTTCTTC. Its amino acids are CASSKPGTTYNEQFF.